The 14 T cell receptor beta chains reported below all come from one sample, sequenced in a study of radiotherapy plus CTLA-4 blockade in lung cancer. Sequencing was performed with immunoSEQ multiplex PCR; in TCRdb, only in-frame clones are kept and a portion is missing. The sample has roughly 53,000 clones; just under 85% are singletons. Sequenced here: peripheral blood, sampled from a patient treated with radiotherapy plus ipilimumab. The receptors were sampled from a human donor with non-small cell lung cancer whose response to radiotherapy plus ipilimumab could not be evaluated.

The chain joins TRBV5-1 to TRBJ1-1, with D possibly matching TRBD1 (5 bases). The germline V gene has CDR1 SGHRS and CDR2 YFSETQ. This CDR3 spans 15 amino acids. V was pared by 0 bases and J by 3 bases, with 12 bases between. The CDR3 DNA reads as TGCGCCAGCAGCTTGGCCGCGGGGGGGTACACTGAAGCTTTCTTT. This gives the protein CASSLAAGGYTEAFF. Filled out from reference TRBV5-1 and TRBJ1-1, the complete variable domain reads KAGVTQTPRYLIKTRGQQVTLSCSPISGHRSVSWYQQTPGQGLQFLFEYFSETQRNKGNFPGRFSGRQFSNSRSEMNVSTLELGDSALYLCASSLAAGGYTEAFFGQGTRLTVV.

This clone was counted a single time. The chain links TRBV5-1 to TRBJ2-2; D gene uncertain. Per germline, CDR1 SGHRS and CDR2 YFSETQ. Trimming cost V 0 bases and J 1 base, with 4 bases left between them. The CDR3 runs to 14 residues. In nucleotides, the CDR3 is TGCGCCAGCAGCTTGGTCGTGAACACCGGGGAGCTGTTTTTT. This translates into CASSLVVNTGELFF.

This chain connects TRBV27 to TRBJ1-2; 9 nucleotides align to TRBD1. The CDR3 spans 14 residues. The ends lost 3 bases at V and 8 bases at J; junction bases unmatched: 7. Germline lookup yields CDR1 MNHEY and CDR2 SMNVEV (reference sequence). The CDR3 region has the DNA TGTGCCAGCAGTTTGAAACAGGGGGCTACCGGCTACACCTTC. This gives the protein CASSLKQGATGYTF.

The chain has TRBV28 and TRBJ1-1; D perhaps matches TRBD1 (5 bases). The V gene lost 4 bases and the J gene lost 2 bases, with 14 bases spanning the gap. This CDR3 comprises 15 residues. Germline CDR1 and CDR2: MDHEN and SYDVKM. The CDR3 sequence is CASSSPTTANTEAFF. The CDR3 DNA reads TGTGCCAGCAGTTCCCCCACGACAGCAAACACTGAAGCTTTCTTT.

The V and J genes are TRBV19 and TRBJ2-7, with 9 bases fitting TRBD2. Losses at the gene ends were 7 bases for V and 3 bases for J; bases not matched to a gene: 10. The CDR3 runs to 15 residues. Germline CDR1 LNHDA, CDR2 SQIVND (reference sequence). CDR3 bases: TGTGCCAGTACCGATAGCGGGAGTTCTTTCTACGAGCAGTACTTC. As protein: CASTDSGSSFYEQYF. The whole variable domain, filled in from reference TRBV19 and TRBJ2-7, reads DGGITQSPKYLFRKEGQNVTLSCEQNLNHDAMYWYRQDPGQGLRLIYYSQIVNDFQKGDIAEGYSVSREKKESFPLTVTSAQKNPTAFYLCASTDSGSSFYEQYFGPGTRLTVT.

The chain is built from TRBV5-1 and TRBJ2-2; a weak D match, TRBD2 (6 bases). V lost 2 bases and J lost 4, with 9 bases in between. This CDR3 region has 14 residues. CDR1 and CDR2 from the germline V gene are SGHRS and YFSETQ. CDR3 amino acids: CASSFGGSTGELFF. CDR3 DNA sequence: TGCGCCAGCAGCTTTGGGGGGAGCACCGGGGAGCTGTTTTTT.

J is TRBJ2-1 and V is TRBV2, with a tentative D call TRBD2 (5 bases). This CDR3 comprises 12 residues. Trimming took 0 bases from V and 9 from J, leaving 6 bases between them. Per the germline V gene, CDR1 is SNHLY and CDR2 is FYNNEI. The CDR3 sequence: CASSEARGEQFF. The CDR3 DNA reads TGTGCCAGCAGTGAAGCCCGGGGTGAGCAGTTCTTC.

With regard to this clone: One end of the junction varies from germline; a read error may be responsible. This sequence joins TRBV7-9 and TRBJ2-4, with 7 nucleotides matching TRBD2. Per germline, CDR1 SEHNR and CDR2 FQNEAQ (reference sequence). This CDR3 has 14 residues. DNA of the CDR3: TGTGCCAGCAGCGTAGCTGGGGCGGGAGACATTCAGTACTTC. Translation: CASSVAGAGDIQYF.

The chain links TRBV7-2 to TRBJ1-1; the match to TRBD1 covers 7 bases. J lost 7 bases, V lost 5 bases, and 10 bases had no gene match. Germline values: CDR1 SGHTA, CDR2 FQGNSA. CDR3 size: 14 residues. In DNA form, the CDR3 reads TGTGCCAGCAGCACCAGACAGGGTGAGGTTGAAGCTTTCTTT. Translating it yields CASSTRQGEVEAFF.

V and J are TRBV11-3 and TRBJ2-3; D might be TRBD1 (5 bases). The V gene's germline CDR1 is SGHNT and CDR2 YENEEA. The CDR3 spans 16 residues. V lost 1 base, J lost 2 bases, and 13 bases lay in between. CDR3 protein: CASSLGSGPLTDTQYF. The CDR3 bases are TGTGCCAGCAGCTTAGGGTCAGGGCCCCTCACAGATACGCAGTATTTT.

The V call is TRBV28, the J call TRBJ2-7, with TRBD1 matching over 10 bases. The germline V gene has CDR1 MDHEN and CDR2 SYDVKM. The CDR3 is 13 residues long. J was trimmed by 6 bases and V by 3 bases; bases with no gene match: 2. As DNA, the CDR3 is TGTGCCAGCAGTTTCGGGACAGGGGTCGAGCAGTACTTC. It translates to CASSFGTGVEQYF.

This chain uses TRBV10-3 with TRBJ1-4; TRBD1 might be the D (5 bases). Trimming pared 3 bases from V and 5 bases from J, leaving 7 bases between. Germline V gene lookup returns CDR1 ENHRY and CDR2 SYGVKD. The CDR3 is made up of 13 amino acids. The CDR3 bases are TGTGCCATCAGTGATAGACAGAATGAAAAACTGTTTTTT. Translated: CAISDRQNEKLFF.

The chain combines TRBV30 with TRBJ1-1; 8 nucleotides line up with TRBD1. From germline, CDR1 is GTSNPN and CDR2 SVGIG (reference sequence). V gave up 2 bases and J gave up 8 bases; unmatched junction bases: 13. There are 15 residues in the CDR3. CDR3 sequence reads: CAWSRQGALNSEAFF. CDR3 sequence (DNA): TGTGCCTGGAGTCGGCAGGGGGCCCTTAATTCCGAAGCTTTCTTT.

The chain links TRBV9 to TRBJ2-7, with TRBD2 matching 8 bases. The length of the CDR3 is 15 residues. Germline CDR1 and CDR2: SGDLS and YYNGEE. V lost 4 bases, J lost 5 bases, and 11 bases stayed unmatched. The CDR3 DNA reads as TGTGCCAGCAGCCCCTCCGGGACTAGGCTCCACGAGCAGTACTTC. It is translated as CASSPSGTRLHEQYF.